This is a list of T cell receptor beta chains from one sample in a study of long-term antiretroviral therapy in people with HIV. TCRdb's table, derived via immunoSEQ multiplex PCR, lists solely in-frame clones and lacks some. Found here are 30,000 to 35,000 clones, approximately 75% of them singletons; the top ten hold approximately 3.7%. The input for sequencing was unsorted PBMCs, taken 3 years after starting antiretroviral therapy. The receptors here all came from a man aged 50-60 years with HIV. Each CDR3 is given with its conserved first and last residue. The D gene is left open where the match is weak. Expanded clones are given a class, and other clones once, few, many or no size at all.

J gene: TRBJ1-1
D gene: -
V gene: TRBV2
clone size: -
CDR3 DNA: TGTGCCAGCAGCATCTCCAACACTGAAGCTTTCTTT
CDR3 protein: CASSISNTEAFF

J gene: TRBJ2-1
D gene: -
V gene: TRBV5-6
clone size: -
CDR3 DNA: TGTGCCAGCAGCTTGGTGTCCCTGAGCTCCTACAATGAGCAGTTCTTC
CDR3 protein: CASSLVSLSSYNEQFF

J gene: TRBJ2-5
D gene: -
V gene: TRBV19
clone size: -
CDR3 DNA: TGTGCCAGTAGTTCGAGACAGGTCCAAGAGACCCAGTACTTC
CDR3 protein: CASSSRQVQETQYF

J gene: TRBJ2-7
D gene: -
V gene: TRBV21-1
clone size: -
CDR3 DNA: TGTGCCAGCAGCTACAGGGGGTCAAGTTGGTACGAGCAGTACTTC
CDR3 protein: CASSYRGSSWYEQYF

J gene: TRBJ2-7
D gene: -
V gene: TRBV29-1
clone size: -
CDR3 DNA: TGCAGCGCCAAAGGGGGGTCCTACGAGCAGTACTTC
CDR3 protein: CSAKGGSYEQYF

J gene: TRBJ1-1
D gene: -
V gene: TRBV10-1
clone size: -
CDR3 DNA: TGCGCCAGCAGTGAGCCAGCAGGGGCTGTGAACACTGAAGCTTTCTTT
CDR3 protein: CASSEPAGAVNTEAFF

J gene: TRBJ2-7
D gene: -
V gene: TRBV5-1
clone size: -
CDR3 DNA: TGCGCCAGCAGCACGAAGGGGGGTTACGAGCAGTACTTC
CDR3 protein: CASSTKGGYEQYF

J gene: TRBJ1-1
D gene: TRBD1
V gene: TRBV29-1
clone size: few
CDR3 DNA: TGCAGCGTTGGGGTCGGGACAGGGGGCAGTACTGAAGCTTTCTTT
CDR3 protein: CSVGVGTGGSTEAFF

J gene: TRBJ2-3
D gene: -
V gene: TRBV7-3
clone size: once
CDR3 DNA: TGTGCCAGCAGCGGCCCCTTTGGGACGCAGTATTTT
CDR3 protein: CASSGPFGTQYF

J gene: TRBJ2-1
D gene: -
V gene: TRBV7-9
clone size: -
CDR3 DNA: TGTGCCAGCAGCCCCTCAGGGGCGTGGGAGCAGTTCTTC
CDR3 protein: CASSPSGAWEQFF

J gene: TRBJ2-1
D gene: TRBD2
V gene: TRBV27
clone size: -
CDR3 DNA: TGTGCCAGCACCACGGGCGGGGGTGAGCAGTTCTTC
CDR3 protein: CASTTGGGEQFF

J gene: TRBJ2-2
D gene: -
V gene: TRBV6-6
clone size: -
CDR3 DNA: TGTGCCAGCAGTTTATTGGGGCTTGGCGGGGAGCTGTTTTTT
CDR3 protein: CASSLLGLGGELFF

J gene: TRBJ1-2
D gene: -
V gene: TRBV7-9
clone size: few
CDR3 DNA: TGTGCCAGCAGCGCACAAACGAAAGGCTACACCTTC
CDR3 protein: CASSAQTKGYTF

J gene: TRBJ2-6
D gene: -
V gene: TRBV10-2
clone size: -
CDR3 DNA: TGCGCCAGCAAAATCTCTGGGGCCAACGTCCTGACTTTC
CDR3 protein: CASKISGANVLTF

J gene: TRBJ1-5
D gene: -
V gene: TRBV15
clone size: -
CDR3 DNA: TGTGCCACCTCCCCGGAGGGGTATAGCAATCAGCCCCAGCATTTT
CDR3 protein: CATSPEGYSNQPQHF

J gene: TRBJ1-2
D gene: TRBD1
V gene: TRBV7-2
clone size: -
CDR3 DNA: TGTGCCAGCAGCGGCGACAGGGTAGGATATGGCTACACCTTC
CDR3 protein: CASSGDRVGYGYTF

J gene: TRBJ2-5
D gene: -
V gene: TRBV12-5
clone size: -
CDR3 DNA: TGTGCTAGTGCTCTCGTACTGGGGTACCAAGAGACCCAGTACTTC
CDR3 protein: CASALVLGYQETQYF

J gene: TRBJ1-5
D gene: TRBD1
V gene: TRBV6-5
clone size: once
CDR3 DNA: TGTGCCAGCAGTGATAGAACAGGGGAGCCCCAGCATTTT
CDR3 protein: CASSDRTGEPQHF

J gene: TRBJ1-1
D gene: -
V gene: TRBV10-3
clone size: -
CDR3 DNA: TGTGCCATCAGGATGGACGGTGAAGCTTTCTTT
CDR3 protein: CAIRMDGEAFF

J gene: TRBJ2-1
D gene: TRBD2
V gene: TRBV23-1
clone size: -
CDR3 DNA: TGCGCCAGCAGTCAACCCCCGACTAGCGGGAGGGCCGGAGGGCAGTTCTTC
CDR3 protein: CASSQPPTSGRAGGQFF

J gene: TRBJ1-2
D gene: -
V gene: TRBV28
clone size: few
CDR3 DNA: TGTGCCAGCAGTTTATTAGCCGTCTCTAACTATGGCTACACCTTC
CDR3 protein: CASSLLAVSNYGYTF

J gene: TRBJ2-3
D gene: -
V gene: TRBV4-2
clone size: -
CDR3 DNA: TGTGCCAGCAGCCTTGGCGGGGTGGATACGCAGTATTTT
CDR3 protein: CASSLGGVDTQYF

J gene: TRBJ1-1
D gene: TRBD1
V gene: TRBV13
clone size: -
CDR3 DNA: TGTGCCAGCAGAGCCAGGGGGTTTGAAGCTTTCTTT
CDR3 protein: CASRARGFEAFF

J gene: TRBJ2-3
D gene: -
V gene: TRBV4-3
clone size: -
CDR3 DNA: TGCGCCAGCAGCCAAGAGGGCACAGATACGCAGTATTTT
CDR3 protein: CASSQEGTDTQYF

J gene: TRBJ2-7
D gene: TRBD1
V gene: TRBV10-3
clone size: once
CDR3 DNA: TGTGCCATCAGTGAGTCTCGGGACAGGGGGCCCCTAAGCTCCTACGAGCAGTACTTC
CDR3 protein: CAISESRDRGPLSSYEQYF

J gene: TRBJ1-1
D gene: -
V gene: TRBV11-3
clone size: few
CDR3 DNA: TGTGCCAGCAGCCCCCCGACAGGTCTCCCTGAAGCTTTCTTT
CDR3 protein: CASSPPTGLPEAFF

J gene: TRBJ1-2
D gene: TRBD1
V gene: TRBV6-5
clone size: -
CDR3 DNA: TGTGCCAGCAGTTCGGGACAGTGGGGCTACACCTTC
CDR3 protein: CASSSGQWGYTF

J gene: TRBJ2-7
D gene: TRBD1
V gene: TRBV10-1
clone size: few
CDR3 DNA: TGCGCCAGCAGTAGCCCTCGGGACAGGGAATCCTACGAGCAGTACTTC
CDR3 protein: CASSSPRDRESYEQYF

J gene: TRBJ2-7
D gene: -
V gene: TRBV7-2
clone size: -
CDR3 DNA: TGTGCCAGCAGCCCGAGGGTAGGGCACTACGAGCAGTACTTC
CDR3 protein: CASSPRVGHYEQYF

J gene: TRBJ1-1
D gene: -
V gene: TRBV5-8
clone size: -
CDR3 DNA: TGTGCCAGCAGCTTGTTTGCGGGAATGAACACTGAAGCTTTCTTT
CDR3 protein: CASSLFAGMNTEAFF

J gene: TRBJ1-5
D gene: -
V gene: TRBV5-5
clone size: -
CDR3 DNA: TGTGCCAGCAGCTTGGACCCAGGGGATTATAGCAATCAGCCCCAGCATTTT
CDR3 protein: CASSLDPGDYSNQPQHF

J gene: TRBJ1-2
D gene: TRBD1
V gene: TRBV5-4
clone size: -
CDR3 DNA: TGTGCCAGCAGCCCTGACAGGGGCTGGTACGGCTACACCTTC
CDR3 protein: CASSPDRGWYGYTF

J gene: TRBJ2-5
D gene: -
V gene: TRBV7-2
clone size: -
CDR3 DNA: TGTGCCAGCAGCCCAAGGGGGGGGGAGCGGGTGACCCAGTACTTC
CDR3 protein: CASSPRGGERVTQYF

J gene: TRBJ2-2
D gene: TRBD1
V gene: TRBV5-6
clone size: -
CDR3 DNA: TGTGCCAGCAGCTTGGCAGGGGGTCCGAACACCGGGGAGCTGTTTTTT
CDR3 protein: CASSLAGGPNTGELFF

J gene: TRBJ1-2
D gene: TRBD1
V gene: TRBV6-6
clone size: -
CDR3 DNA: TGTGCCAGCAGTTACGAGGGGGCGCTGTATGGCTACACCTTC
CDR3 protein: CASSYEGALYGYTF

J gene: TRBJ1-2
D gene: -
V gene: TRBV28
clone size: -
CDR3 DNA: TGTGCCAGCAGCCCCCGGGGGGCTTCTGGCTACACCTTC
CDR3 protein: CASSPRGASGYTF

J gene: TRBJ1-2
D gene: -
V gene: TRBV7-8
clone size: few
CDR3 DNA: TGTGCCAGCAGCTTAGTAGGGAGGCCGGGGGACACCTTC
CDR3 protein: CASSLVGRPGDTF

J gene: TRBJ1-5
D gene: TRBD1
V gene: TRBV6-5
clone size: medium-sized
CDR3 DNA: TGTGCCAAGCCGGACAGGGATAGCAATCAGCCCCAGCATTTT
CDR3 protein: CAKPDRDSNQPQHF

J gene: TRBJ1-5
D gene: -
V gene: TRBV28
clone size: -
CDR3 DNA: TGTGCCAGCAGTTCCTTCGGTGGGGGGAGCCAGCCCCAGCATTTT
CDR3 protein: CASSSFGGGSQPQHF

J gene: TRBJ2-5
D gene: TRBD2
V gene: TRBV4-2
clone size: -
CDR3 DNA: TGTGCCAGCAGCCAATCCCCCGAGCGGGGCCAAGAGACCCAGTACTTC
CDR3 protein: CASSQSPERGQETQYF

J gene: TRBJ1-2
D gene: -
V gene: TRBV7-2
clone size: -
CDR3 DNA: TGTGCCAGCAGCCTTACTAACATATTCGGCACCTTC
CDR3 protein: CASSLTNIFGTF

J gene: TRBJ2-7
D gene: TRBD1
V gene: TRBV28
clone size: -
CDR3 DNA: TGTGCCAGCAGTTCATTCAAAACGGGACAGGGGGCCTACGAGCAGTACTTC
CDR3 protein: CASSSFKTGQGAYEQYF

J gene: TRBJ2-6
D gene: TRBD2
V gene: TRBV18
clone size: -
CDR3 DNA: TGTGCCAGCTCACCTACGCAGCGGGGGGCCTCTGGGGCCAACGTCCTGACTTTC
CDR3 protein: CASSPTQRGASGANVLTF

J gene: TRBJ2-3
D gene: -
V gene: TRBV11-2
clone size: -
CDR3 DNA: TGTGCCAGCAGCTTAGTATTGAGGGCGGCAGATACGCAGTATTTT
CDR3 protein: CASSLVLRAADTQYF

J gene: TRBJ2-7
D gene: -
V gene: TRBV29-1
clone size: -
CDR3 DNA: TGCAGCGTAGTTCCGCAGGGATACGAGCAGTACTTC
CDR3 protein: CSVVPQGYEQYF

J gene: TRBJ2-7
D gene: -
V gene: TRBV21-1
clone size: -
CDR3 DNA: TGTGCCAGCAGCAAGGGGGGGCGGCCCTACGAGCAGTACTTC
CDR3 protein: CASSKGGRPYEQYF

J gene: TRBJ1-1
D gene: -
V gene: TRBV14
clone size: -
CDR3 DNA: TGTGCCAGCGGAGACCGGAACACTGAAGCTTTCTTT
CDR3 protein: CASGDRNTEAFF

J gene: TRBJ2-5
D gene: -
V gene: TRBV15
clone size: -
CDR3 DNA: TGTGCCACCAGCAGAGATGGAGGTCAAGAGACCCAGTACTTC
CDR3 protein: CATSRDGGQETQYF

J gene: TRBJ2-6
D gene: -
V gene: TRBV25-1
clone size: -
CDR3 DNA: TGTGCCAGCAGTGAGTACGGGGGAACCTCTGGGGCCAACGTCCTGACTTTC
CDR3 protein: CASSEYGGTSGANVLTF

J gene: TRBJ2-7
D gene: TRBD2
V gene: TRBV29-1
clone size: -
CDR3 DNA: TGCAGCGTTGAAGTGGGCGGGAGGGGGTTCTACGAGCAGTACTTC
CDR3 protein: CSVEVGGRGFYEQYF

J gene: TRBJ2-5
D gene: TRBD2
V gene: TRBV9
clone size: -
CDR3 DNA: TGTGCCAGCAGCGTGGAGGGCGGGGGGTCTCAAGAGACCCAGTACTTC
CDR3 protein: CASSVEGGGSQETQYF

J gene: TRBJ2-1
D gene: TRBD2
V gene: TRBV7-2
clone size: -
CDR3 DNA: TGTGCTACGGGGGGGACAATTAATGAGCAGTTCTTC
CDR3 protein: CATGGTINEQFF

J gene: TRBJ1-2
D gene: -
V gene: TRBV7-2
clone size: -
CDR3 DNA: TGTGCCAGCAGCTCGTCCGGGACGGCCTATGGCTACACCTTC
CDR3 protein: CASSSSGTAYGYTF

J gene: TRBJ2-7
D gene: -
V gene: TRBV5-1
clone size: few
CDR3 DNA: TGCGCCAGCAGCTTGGACATTGGATCCTACGAGCAGTACTTC
CDR3 protein: CASSLDIGSYEQYF

J gene: TRBJ1-2
D gene: -
V gene: TRBV19
clone size: -
CDR3 DNA: TGTGCCAGTACCCTAGGGACGGCTCGCAGGGTTGGCTACACCTTC
CDR3 protein: CASTLGTARRVGYTF

J gene: TRBJ1-6
D gene: -
V gene: TRBV14
clone size: -
CDR3 DNA: TGTGCCAGCAGCCACCTTCCGGGCGCTGCGACACCCCTCCACTTT
CDR3 protein: CASSHLPGAATPLHF

J gene: TRBJ2-5
D gene: TRBD2
V gene: TRBV5-1
clone size: once
CDR3 DNA: TGCGCCAGCAGCCGGAACCCTAGCGGGGTACAAGAGACCCAGTACTTC
CDR3 protein: CASSRNPSGVQETQYF

J gene: TRBJ2-3
D gene: TRBD1
V gene: TRBV7-2
clone size: -
CDR3 DNA: TGTGCCAGCAGCTGGGGACAGGGACTTAGCACAGATACGCAGTATTTT
CDR3 protein: CASSWGQGLSTDTQYF

J gene: TRBJ2-7
D gene: -
V gene: TRBV7-6
clone size: once
CDR3 DNA: TGTGCCAGCAGCCCGGGGGACTCCTACGAGCAGTACTTC
CDR3 protein: CASSPGDSYEQYF

J gene: TRBJ1-2
D gene: -
V gene: TRBV7-9
clone size: few
CDR3 DNA: TGTGCCAGCAGCTACGTTGGGGGGAACTATGGCTACACCTTC
CDR3 protein: CASSYVGGNYGYTF